This TCR beta chain was captured in a study of blood T cell repertoires in COVID-19. In the study overall: Collection of acute and convalescent COVID-19 samples took place in the United States, Italy and Spain. From T cells, B-cell-depleted T cells, or PBMCs came the material, which was cDNA or gDNA.

The germline CDR1 and CDR2 sequences are MRHNA and SNTAGT. The ends were cut back, 6 bases at V and 0 bases at J, with 12 bases in the middle. CDR3 length equals 15 residues. Methods used by the authors: Amplification of reference gene primers provided the estimated nucleated cell counts. The data were produced by immunoSEQ multiplex PCR, yet TCRdb's version contains in-frame clones alone and is incomplete. V, J and clone size reflect that table, while D and trimming were determined from the DNA. Of roughly 87,000 clones in the sample, about 87% were seen once. The chain is built from TRBV6-4 and TRBJ1-3, with TRBD1 as a possible D gene (6 bases). This clonotype was sampled from a man aged 55 to 70 with acute or convalescent COVID-19. The sample comprised peripheral blood. CDR3 coding DNA: TGTGCCAGCAGACCTGACAGGAACTCTGGAAACACCATATATTTT. Translation gives CASRPDRNSGNTIYF.